Below, one T cell receptor (beta chain) is given with its context. Its antigen is unidentified. J gave up 3 bases and V 9 bases, and 9 bases lay outside the gene matches. Germline values: CDR1 MGHRA, CDR2 YSYEKL. This CDR3 has 14 amino acids. This entry is derived from a study of cytomegalovirus exposure and HLA in healthy donors. Study-level points and caveats: TCR beta chain V- and J-gene trimming was linked, in a later analysis, to a missense variant in DCLRE1C. Around 18,000 TCR beta sequences were associated with HLA alleles at 0.05 false discovery rate in a later analysis. As was reported, the HLA-A and HLA-B alleles of most subjects were accurately predicted from TCR beta sequences. Presence/absence analyses rested on an assumption that sequencing depth was roughly uniform across donors.

Primers for the PCR totalled 60 Vbeta and 13 Jbeta. Some clones are missing from TCRdb's copy, which holds only in-frame ones; the method was immunoSEQ multiplex PCR. This table has 100,000 to 150,000 clones, roughly 9.6% appearing once. The source of this sequence is a woman between 40 and 55 years old in good health and CMV-seropositive. The chain has TRBV4-1 and TRBJ2-7; 9 bases map to TRBD1. The material sequenced was PBMCs. The CDR3 protein is CARTRTGANYEQYF. The CDR3 DNA reads as TGCGCCAGGACTAGGACAGGGGCTAACTACGAGCAGTACTTC.